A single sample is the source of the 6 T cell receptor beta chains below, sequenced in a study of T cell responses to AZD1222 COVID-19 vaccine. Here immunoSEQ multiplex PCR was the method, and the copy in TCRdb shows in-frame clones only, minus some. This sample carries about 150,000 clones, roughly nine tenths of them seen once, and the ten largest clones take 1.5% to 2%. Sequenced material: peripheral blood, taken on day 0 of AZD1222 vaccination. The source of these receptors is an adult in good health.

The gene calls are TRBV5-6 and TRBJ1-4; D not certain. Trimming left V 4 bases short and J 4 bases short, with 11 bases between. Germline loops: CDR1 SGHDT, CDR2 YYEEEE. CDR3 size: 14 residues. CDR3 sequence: CASSRGKGNEKLFF. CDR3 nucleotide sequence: TGTGCCAGCAGCCGGGGAAAGGGTAATGAAAAACTGTTTTTT.

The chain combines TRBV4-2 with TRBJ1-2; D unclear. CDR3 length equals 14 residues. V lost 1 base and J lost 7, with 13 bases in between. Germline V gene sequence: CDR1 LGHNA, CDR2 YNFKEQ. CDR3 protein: CASSQATDLFGYTF. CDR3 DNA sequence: TGTGCCAGCAGCCAAGCAACCGATCTTTTTGGCTACACCTTC.

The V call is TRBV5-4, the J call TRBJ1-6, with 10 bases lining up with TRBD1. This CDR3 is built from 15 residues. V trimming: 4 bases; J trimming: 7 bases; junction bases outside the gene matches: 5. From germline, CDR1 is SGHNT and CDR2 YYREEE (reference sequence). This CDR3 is CASSIRQGANSPLHF. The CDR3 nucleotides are TGTGCCAGCAGCATACGACAGGGGGCCAATTCACCCCTCCACTTT.

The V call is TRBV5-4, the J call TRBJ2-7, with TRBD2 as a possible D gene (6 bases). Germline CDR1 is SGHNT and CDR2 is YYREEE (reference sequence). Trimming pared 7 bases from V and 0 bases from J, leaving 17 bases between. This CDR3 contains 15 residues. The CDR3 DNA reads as TGTGCCAGCTTCCCTGCGGGGATCCTCTCCTACGAGCAGTACTTC. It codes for CASFPAGILSYEQYF.

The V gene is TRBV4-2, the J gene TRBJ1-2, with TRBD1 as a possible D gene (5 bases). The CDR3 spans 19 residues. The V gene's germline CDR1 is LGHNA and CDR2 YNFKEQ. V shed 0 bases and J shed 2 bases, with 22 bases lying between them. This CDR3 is CASSQDLPRGPTRNYGYTF. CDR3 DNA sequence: TGTGCCAGCAGCCAAGATCTGCCACGGGGCCCTACTCGGAACTATGGCTACACCTTC.

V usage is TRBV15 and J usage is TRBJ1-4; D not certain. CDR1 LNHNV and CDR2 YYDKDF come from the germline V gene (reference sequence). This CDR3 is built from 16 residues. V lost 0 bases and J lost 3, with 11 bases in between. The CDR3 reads CATSRDAVNPNEKLFF. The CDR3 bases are TGTGCCACCAGCAGAGATGCAGTAAACCCTAATGAAAAACTGTTTTTT.